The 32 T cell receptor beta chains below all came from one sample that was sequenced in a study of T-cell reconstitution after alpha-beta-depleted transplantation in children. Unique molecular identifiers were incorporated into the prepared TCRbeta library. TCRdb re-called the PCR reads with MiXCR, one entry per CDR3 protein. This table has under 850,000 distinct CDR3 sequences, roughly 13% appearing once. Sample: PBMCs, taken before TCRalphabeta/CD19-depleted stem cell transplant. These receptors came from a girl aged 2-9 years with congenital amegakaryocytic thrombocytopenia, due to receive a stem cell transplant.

DNA for the CDR3: TGTGCCAGCAGACCGCGGGAGGCGGGATACGAGCAGTACTTC. As protein: CASRPREAGYEQYF. The chain links TRBV28 to TRBJ2-7; 8 bases are shared with TRBD2. J lost 4 bases, V lost 6 bases, and 8 bases had no gene match. Germline assignment: CDR1 MDHEN and CDR2 SYDVKM. The CDR3 extends over 14 amino acids.

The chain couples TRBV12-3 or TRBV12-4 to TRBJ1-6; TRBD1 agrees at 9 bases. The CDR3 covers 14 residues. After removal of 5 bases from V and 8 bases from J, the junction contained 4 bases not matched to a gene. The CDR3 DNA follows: TGTGCCAGCAGTGGGACAGGGTGGGATTCACCCCTCCACTTT. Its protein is CASSGTGWDSPLHF.

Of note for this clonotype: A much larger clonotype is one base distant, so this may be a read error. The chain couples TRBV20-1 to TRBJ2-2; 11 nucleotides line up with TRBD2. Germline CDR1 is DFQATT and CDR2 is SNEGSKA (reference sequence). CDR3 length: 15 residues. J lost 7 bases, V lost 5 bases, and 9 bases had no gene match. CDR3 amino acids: CSAADSGRGVGELFF. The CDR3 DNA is TGCAGTGCTGCAGATAGCGGGAGGGGTGTCGGGGAGCTGTTTTTT.

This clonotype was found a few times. The CDR3 nucleotides read TGTGCCAGCAGCTTAGGGGCGGGACCCATGAACACTGAAGCTTTCTTT. It yields the protein CASSLGAGPMNTEAFF. The rearrangement uses TRBV7-6 and TRBJ1-1; D is perhaps TRBD1 (5 bases). The CDR3 contains 16 residues. The germline V gene has CDR1 SGHVS and CDR2 FNYEAQ. V lost 1 base, J lost 0 bases, and 12 bases lay in between.

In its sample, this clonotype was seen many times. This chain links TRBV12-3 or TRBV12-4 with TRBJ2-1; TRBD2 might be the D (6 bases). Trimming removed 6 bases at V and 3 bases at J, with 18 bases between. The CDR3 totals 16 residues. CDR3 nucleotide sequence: TGTGCCAGCAGCTCGTCCGGGAGACGTAACTACAATGAGCAGTTCTTC. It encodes CASSSSGRRNYNEQFF.

CDR3 DNA sequence: TGTGCCAGCAGCTACCAGGTCGCCTACGAGCAGTACTTC. Its translation is CASSYQVAYEQYF. The rearrangement uses TRBV11-2 and TRBJ2-7; D is ambiguous. Germline V gives CDR1 SGHAT, CDR2 FQNNGV. This CDR3 is built from 13 residues. V was cut by 4 bases and J by 2 bases, with 9 bases left in between. Looking up the rest from reference TRBV11-2 and TRBJ2-7 gives the full variable domain: EAGVAQSPRYKIIEKRQSVAFWCNPISGHATLYWYQQILGQGPKLLIQFQNNGVVDDSQLPKDRFSAERLKGVDSTLKIQPAKLEDSAVYLCASSYQVAYEQYFGPGTRLTVT.

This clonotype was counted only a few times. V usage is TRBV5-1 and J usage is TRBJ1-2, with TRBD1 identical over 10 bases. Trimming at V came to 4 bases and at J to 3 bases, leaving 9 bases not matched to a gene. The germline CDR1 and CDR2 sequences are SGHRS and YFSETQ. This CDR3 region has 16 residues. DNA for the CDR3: TGCGCCAGCAGCGGAACCGGGACAGGGGATTACTATGGCTACACCTTC. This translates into CASSGTGTGDYYGYTF.

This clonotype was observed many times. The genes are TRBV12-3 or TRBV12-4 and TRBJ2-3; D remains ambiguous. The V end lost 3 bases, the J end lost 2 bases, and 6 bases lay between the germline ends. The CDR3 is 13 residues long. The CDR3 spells CASSFSVTDTQYF. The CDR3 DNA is TGTGCCAGCAGTTTCTCTGTCACAGATACGCAGTATTTT.

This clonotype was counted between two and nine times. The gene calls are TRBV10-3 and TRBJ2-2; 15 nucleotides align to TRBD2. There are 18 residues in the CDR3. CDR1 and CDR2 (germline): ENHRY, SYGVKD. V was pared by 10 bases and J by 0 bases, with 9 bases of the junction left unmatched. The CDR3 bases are TGTGCCACCTCGAGGACTAGCGGGAGGGAAACGAACACCGGGGAGCTGTTTTTT. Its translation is CATSRTSGRETNTGELFF.

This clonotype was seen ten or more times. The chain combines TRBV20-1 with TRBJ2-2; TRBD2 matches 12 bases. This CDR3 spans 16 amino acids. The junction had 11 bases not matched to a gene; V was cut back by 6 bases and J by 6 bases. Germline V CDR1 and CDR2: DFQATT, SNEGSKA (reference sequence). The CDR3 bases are TGCAGTGCCCGGCCTTTTCTAGCGGGAGGGGCCGGGGAGCTGTTTTTT. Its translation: CSARPFLAGGAGELFF.

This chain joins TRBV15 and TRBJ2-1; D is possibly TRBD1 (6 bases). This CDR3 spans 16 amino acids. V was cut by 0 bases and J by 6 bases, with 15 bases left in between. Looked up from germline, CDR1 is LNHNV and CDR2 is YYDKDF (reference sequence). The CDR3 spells CATSREPDSFGNEQFF. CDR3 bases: TGTGCCACCAGCAGAGAACCGGACAGCTTTGGCAATGAGCAGTTCTTC.

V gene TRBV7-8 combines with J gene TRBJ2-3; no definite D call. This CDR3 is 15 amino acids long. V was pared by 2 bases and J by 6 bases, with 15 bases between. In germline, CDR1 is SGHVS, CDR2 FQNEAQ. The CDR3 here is CASSLRRLFTDTQYF. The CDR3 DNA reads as TGTGCCAGCAGCTTACGGCGATTATTCACGGATACGCAGTATTTT.

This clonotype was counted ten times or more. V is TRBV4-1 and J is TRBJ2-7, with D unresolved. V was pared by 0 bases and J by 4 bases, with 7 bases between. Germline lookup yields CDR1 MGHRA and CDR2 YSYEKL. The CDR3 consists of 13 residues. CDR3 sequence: CASSQEVVYEQYF. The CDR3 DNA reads TGCGCCAGCAGCCAAGAGGTGGTTTACGAGCAGTACTTC.

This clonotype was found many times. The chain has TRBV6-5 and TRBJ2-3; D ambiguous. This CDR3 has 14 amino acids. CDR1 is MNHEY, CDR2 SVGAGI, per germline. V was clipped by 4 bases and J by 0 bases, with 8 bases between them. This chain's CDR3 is CASSSVFSTDTQYF. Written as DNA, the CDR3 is TGTGCCAGCAGTTCGGTTTTTAGCACAGATACGCAGTATTTT.

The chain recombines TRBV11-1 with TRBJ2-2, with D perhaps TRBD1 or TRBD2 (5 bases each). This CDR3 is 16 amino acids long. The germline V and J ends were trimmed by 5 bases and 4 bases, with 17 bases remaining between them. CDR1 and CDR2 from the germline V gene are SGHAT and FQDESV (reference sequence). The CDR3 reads CASSRDGDPSTGELFF. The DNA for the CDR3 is TGTGCCAGCAGCCGCGACGGGGACCCGAGCACCGGGGAGCTGTTTTTT.

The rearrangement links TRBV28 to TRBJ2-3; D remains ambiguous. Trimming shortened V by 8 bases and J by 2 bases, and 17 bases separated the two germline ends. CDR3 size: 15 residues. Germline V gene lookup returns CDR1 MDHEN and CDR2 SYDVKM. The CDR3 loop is CASYPHGYFTDTQYF. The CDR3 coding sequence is TGTGCCAGCTATCCTCATGGGTACTTCACAGATACGCAGTATTTT.

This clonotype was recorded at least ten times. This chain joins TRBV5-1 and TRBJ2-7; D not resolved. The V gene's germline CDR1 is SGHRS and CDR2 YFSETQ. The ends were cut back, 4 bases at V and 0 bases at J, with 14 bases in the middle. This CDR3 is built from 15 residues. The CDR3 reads CASSPLSAASYEQYF. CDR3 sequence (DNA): TGCGCCAGCAGCCCCCTCAGCGCCGCCTCCTACGAGCAGTACTTC.

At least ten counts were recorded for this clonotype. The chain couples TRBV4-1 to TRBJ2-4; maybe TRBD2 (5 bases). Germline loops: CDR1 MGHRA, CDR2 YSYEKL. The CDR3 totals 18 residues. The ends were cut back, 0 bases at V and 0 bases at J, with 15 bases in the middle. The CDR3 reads CASSQEPGLQLAKNIQYF. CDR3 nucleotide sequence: TGCGCCAGCAGCCAAGAACCGGGATTACAGCTAGCCAAAAACATTCAGTACTTC.

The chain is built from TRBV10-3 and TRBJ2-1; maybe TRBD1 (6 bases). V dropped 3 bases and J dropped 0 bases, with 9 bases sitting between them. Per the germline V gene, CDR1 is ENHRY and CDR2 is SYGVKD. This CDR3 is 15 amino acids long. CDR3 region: CAISEGQNSYNEQFF. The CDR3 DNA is TGTGCCATCAGTGAAGGACAGAACTCCTACAATGAGCAGTTCTTC.

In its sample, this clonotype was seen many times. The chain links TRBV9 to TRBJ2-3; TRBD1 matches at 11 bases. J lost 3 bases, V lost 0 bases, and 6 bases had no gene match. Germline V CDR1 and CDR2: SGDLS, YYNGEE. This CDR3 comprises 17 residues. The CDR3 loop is CASSVDPGTGGTDTQYF. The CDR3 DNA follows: TGTGCCAGCAGCGTAGACCCCGGGACAGGGGGAACAGATACGCAGTATTTT.

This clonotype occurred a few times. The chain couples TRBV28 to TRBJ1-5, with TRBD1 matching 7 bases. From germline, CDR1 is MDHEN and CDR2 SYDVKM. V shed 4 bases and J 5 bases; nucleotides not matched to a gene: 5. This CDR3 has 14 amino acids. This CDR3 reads CASSYLGGYQPQHF. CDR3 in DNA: TGTGCCAGCAGTTACCTAGGGGGCTATCAGCCCCAGCATTTT.

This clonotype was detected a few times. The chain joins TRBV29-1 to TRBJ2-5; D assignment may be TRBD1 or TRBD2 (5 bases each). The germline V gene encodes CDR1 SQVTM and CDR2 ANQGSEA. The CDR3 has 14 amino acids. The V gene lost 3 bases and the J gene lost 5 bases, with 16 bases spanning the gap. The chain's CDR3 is CSVDEVGTAETQYF. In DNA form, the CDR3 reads TGCAGCGTTGATGAGGTCGGGACGGCGGAGACCCAGTACTTC.

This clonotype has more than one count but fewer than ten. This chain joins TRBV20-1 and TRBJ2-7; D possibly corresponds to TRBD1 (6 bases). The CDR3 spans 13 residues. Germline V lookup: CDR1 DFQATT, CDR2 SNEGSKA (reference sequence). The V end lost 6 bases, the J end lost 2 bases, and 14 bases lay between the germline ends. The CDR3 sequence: CSAGSGQPYEQYF. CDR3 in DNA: TGCAGTGCGGGATCCGGACAGCCCTACGAGCAGTACTTC.

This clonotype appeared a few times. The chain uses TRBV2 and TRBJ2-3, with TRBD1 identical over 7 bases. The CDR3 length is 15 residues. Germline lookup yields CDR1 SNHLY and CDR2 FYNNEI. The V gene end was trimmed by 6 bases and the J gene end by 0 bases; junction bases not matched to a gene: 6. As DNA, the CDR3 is TGTGCCAGCAGGGACAGGAAAGGGAGCACAGATACGCAGTATTTT. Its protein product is CASRDRKGSTDTQYF.

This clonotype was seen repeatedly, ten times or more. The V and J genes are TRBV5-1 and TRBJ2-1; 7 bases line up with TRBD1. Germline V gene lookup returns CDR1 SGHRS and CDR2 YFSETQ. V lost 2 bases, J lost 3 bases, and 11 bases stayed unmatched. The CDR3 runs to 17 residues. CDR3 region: CASSFGGLRDSYNEQFF. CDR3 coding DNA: TGCGCCAGCAGCTTTGGAGGCCTCCGGGACAGCTACAATGAGCAGTTCTTC.

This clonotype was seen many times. Here the CDR3 reads CATSRDYKREETQYF. In DNA form, the CDR3 reads TGTGCCACCAGCAGAGATTATAAGCGGGAAGAGACCCAGTACTTC. The chain combines TRBV15 with TRBJ2-5; D is perhaps TRBD2 (6 bases). CDR1 is LNHNV, CDR2 YYDKDF, per germline (reference sequence). The CDR3 consists of 15 residues. The V end was cut by 0 bases, the J end by 3 bases, with 11 bases between.

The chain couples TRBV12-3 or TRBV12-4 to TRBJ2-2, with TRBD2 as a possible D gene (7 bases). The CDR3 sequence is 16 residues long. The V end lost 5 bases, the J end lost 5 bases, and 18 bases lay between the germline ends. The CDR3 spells CASSARGAFWTGELFF. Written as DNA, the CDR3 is TGTGCCAGCAGTGCTCGGGGGGCATTCTGGACCGGGGAGCTGTTTTTT.

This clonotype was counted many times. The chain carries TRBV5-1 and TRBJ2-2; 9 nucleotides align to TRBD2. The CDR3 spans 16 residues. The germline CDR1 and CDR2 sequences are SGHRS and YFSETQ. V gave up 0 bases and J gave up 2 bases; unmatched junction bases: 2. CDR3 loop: CASSLALAGNTGELFF. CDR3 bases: TGCGCCAGCAGCTTGGCCCTAGCGGGAAACACCGGGGAGCTGTTTTTT.

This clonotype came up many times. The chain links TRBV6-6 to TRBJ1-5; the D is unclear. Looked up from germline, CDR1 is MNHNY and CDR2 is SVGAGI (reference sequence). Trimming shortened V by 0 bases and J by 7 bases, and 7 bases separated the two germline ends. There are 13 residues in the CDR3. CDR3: CASSYSGEQPQHF. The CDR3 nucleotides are TGTGCCAGCAGTTACTCCGGGGAGCAGCCCCAGCATTTT.

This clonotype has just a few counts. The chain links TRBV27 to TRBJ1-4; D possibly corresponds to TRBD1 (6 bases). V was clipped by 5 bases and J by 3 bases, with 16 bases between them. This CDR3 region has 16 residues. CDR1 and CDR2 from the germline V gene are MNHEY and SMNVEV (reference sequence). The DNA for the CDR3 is TGTGCCAGCAGTCCGATTGGGGGCATTTCTAATGAAAAACTGTTTTTT. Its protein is CASSPIGGISNEKLFF.

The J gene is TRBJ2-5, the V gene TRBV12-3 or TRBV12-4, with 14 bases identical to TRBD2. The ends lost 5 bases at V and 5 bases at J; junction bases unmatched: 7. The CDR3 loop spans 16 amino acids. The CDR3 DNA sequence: TGTGCCAGCAGTCCCCGGACTAGCGGGAGGAGGGAGACCCAGTACTTC. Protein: CASSPRTSGRRETQYF.

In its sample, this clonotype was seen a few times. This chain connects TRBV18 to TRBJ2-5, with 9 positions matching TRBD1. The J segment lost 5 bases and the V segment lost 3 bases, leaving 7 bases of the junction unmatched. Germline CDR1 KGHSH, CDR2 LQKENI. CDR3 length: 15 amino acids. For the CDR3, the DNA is TGTGCCAGCTCACCGTCGGGGACAGGGTTCGAGACCCAGTACTTC. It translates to CASSPSGTGFETQYF.